Listed below are T cell receptor beta chains from one sample, sequenced in a study of blood T cell repertoires in COVID-19. Sequencing was performed with immunoSEQ multiplex PCR; in TCRdb, only in-frame clones are kept and a portion is missing. This table holds 200,000 to 300,000 clones, over 65% found once. The specimen sequenced was peripheral blood. The receptors were gathered from a woman of 80 years or more with acute or convalescent COVID-19. Each CDR3 is given with its conserved first and last residue. Each record gives: J gene, clone size, V gene, D gene, CDR3 protein, CDR3 DNA. A D gene is named only where the DNA matches it firmly. Part of the rows lack a size; the others show once, few, many or a class for expanded clones.

TRBJ2-7	NA	TRBV5-1	TRBD1	CASRGQGAGEQYF	TGCGCCAGCAGGGGACAGGGGGCAGGGGAGCAGTACTTC
TRBJ1-4	NA	TRBV20-1	NA	CSASEREAAKEKLFF	TGCAGTGCTAGTGAAAGGGAAGCGGCCAAAGAAAAACTGTTTTTT
TRBJ1-4	NA	TRBV5-6	TRBD1	CASRDRLATNEKLFF	TGTGCCAGCCGGGACAGACTAGCAACTAATGAAAAACTGTTTTTT
TRBJ1-6	NA	TRBV30	NA	CAWMLQGIPLHF	TGTGCCTGGATGTTACAGGGCATACCCCTCCACTTT
TRBJ1-2	once	TRBV27	NA	CASSFAPEVGGVYGYTF	TGTGCCAGCAGTTTTGCACCGGAAGTGGGGGGGGTCTATGGCTACACCTTC
TRBJ1-6	once	TRBV27	TRBD1	CASRLQGSLSPLHF	TGTGCCAGCAGGCTACAGGGGTCGTTGTCACCCCTCCACTTT
TRBJ2-3	NA	TRBV19	NA	CASSISGDGTDTQYF	TGTGCCAGTAGTATATCCGGGGATGGGACAGATACGCAGTATTTT
TRBJ2-5	NA	TRBV6-1	NA	CASSEGYGSQETQYF	TGTGCCAGCAGTGAGGGGTATGGGAGCCAAGAGACCCAGTACTTC
TRBJ2-2	NA	TRBV15	NA	CATSRDRQGQATGELFF	TGTGCCACCAGCAGAGATCGCCAGGGTCAGGCCACCGGGGAGCTGTTTTTT
TRBJ2-7	NA	TRBV3-1/TRBV3-2	TRBD1	CASSQAPGQDYEQYF	TGTGCCAGCAGCCAAGCCCCGGGACAGGACTACGAGCAGTACTTC
TRBJ1-2	few	TRBV6-1	TRBD1	CASSENTGVGYTF	TGTGCCAGCAGTGAAAATACAGGGGTGGGCTACACCTTC
TRBJ2-3	NA	TRBV7-7	TRBD1	CASSLEAGGGTDTQYF	TGTGCCAGCAGCTTAGAAGCAGGGGGCGGCACAGATACGCAGTATTTT
TRBJ1-2	once	TRBV3-1/TRBV3-2	TRBD1	CASSQETGGYGYTF	TGTGCCAGCAGCCAAGAGACAGGGGGGTATGGCTACACCTTC
TRBJ1-5	few	TRBV20-1	NA	CSASEGGNQPQHF	TGCAGTGCTAGTGAGGGCGGCAATCAGCCCCAGCATTTT
TRBJ2-2	NA	TRBV5-4	NA	CASSFEAQGGELFF	TGTGCCAGCAGCTTCGAGGCCCAGGGCGGGGAGCTGTTTTTT
TRBJ1-3	NA	TRBV11-2	NA	CASSLGLSANSGNTIYF	TGTGCCAGCAGCTTAGGACTCTCCGCAAACTCTGGAAACACCATATATTTT
TRBJ2-1	NA	TRBV20-1	NA	CSASSGFEQFF	TGCAGTGCTAGTTCAGGGTTTGAGCAGTTCTTC
TRBJ2-3	NA	TRBV5-1	TRBD2	CASRPGGVAGVSQYF	TGCGCCAGCAGACCCGGAGGAGTAGCGGGAGTTTCGCAGTATTTT
TRBJ2-6	NA	TRBV5-5	NA	CASSLVPGSGANVLTF	TGTGCCAGCAGCTTGGTACCGGGCTCTGGGGCCAACGTCCTGACTTTC
TRBJ2-1	NA	TRBV29-1	NA	CSAQRGREYNEQFF	TGCAGCGCCCAAAGGGGGAGGGAATACAATGAGCAGTTCTTC
TRBJ1-5	NA	TRBV30	TRBD1	CAWSAGQGIQPQHF	TGTGCCTGGAGTGCGGGACAGGGGATTCAGCCCCAGCATTTT
TRBJ2-7	NA	TRBV6-5	TRBD1	CASTPRGRVYEQYF	TGTGCCAGCACCCCCAGGGGGCGGGTTTACGAGCAGTACTTC
TRBJ2-7	NA	TRBV11-2	NA	CASSALATEQYF	TGTGCCAGCAGCGCGCTAGCGACCGAGCAGTACTTC
TRBJ1-2	NA	TRBV27	NA	CASSLEGQGSHTF	TGTGCCAGCAGTTTAGAGGGTCAAGGGTCGCACACCTTC
TRBJ2-1	NA	TRBV6-5	TRBD1	CASRVDRGDYNEQFF	TGTGCCAGCAGGGTGGACAGGGGCGACTACAATGAGCAGTTCTTC
TRBJ2-7	NA	TRBV11-1	NA	CASSLGQFYEQYF	TGTGCCAGCAGCTTAGGACAGTTCTACGAGCAGTACTTC
TRBJ2-7	NA	TRBV10-3	NA	CAISEAGDVYEQYF	TGTGCCATCAGTGAGGCAGGGGATGTCTACGAGCAGTACTTC
TRBJ2-1	NA	TRBV19	TRBD2	CARRTRRYNEQFF	TGTGCCAGACGGACTAGACGATACAATGAGCAGTTCTTC
TRBJ1-5	NA	TRBV6-1	NA	CASSERAQPQHF	TGTGCCAGCAGTGAACGAGCTCAGCCCCAGCATTTT
TRBJ1-2	few	TRBV5-1	NA	CASSSTGSVYGYTF	TGCGCCAGCAGCTCAACAGGGTCGGTCTATGGCTACACCTTC
TRBJ2-3	few	TRBV10-1	TRBD1	CASSEGQGTQYF	TGCGCCAGCAGTGAGGGACAGGGGACGCAGTATTTT
TRBJ2-7	few	TRBV6-4	NA	CASSGGRVGREQYF	TGTGCCAGCAGTGGAGGGCGCGTGGGCCGCGAGCAGTACTTC
TRBJ2-2	few	TRBV14	TRBD2	CASSQDRSGAGLYTGELFF	TGTGCCAGCAGCCAAGATAGGTCAGGAGCGGGGCTATACACCGGGGAGCTGTTTTTT
TRBJ1-5	many	TRBV19	NA	CASSKTGDQPQHF	TGTGCCAGTAGTAAGACAGGAGATCAGCCCCAGCATTTT
TRBJ1-5	NA	TRBV6-6	NA	CASKRTGANQPQHF	TGTGCCAGCAAGAGAACAGGAGCCAATCAGCCCCAGCATTTT
TRBJ1-1	NA	TRBV6-5	TRBD1	CASRGDSGVQAFF	TGTGCCAGCAGGGGGGACAGTGGTGTGCAAGCTTTCTTT
TRBJ2-5	NA	TRBV4-1	NA	CASSQWRGETQYF	TGCGCCAGCAGCCAATGGCGAGGAGAGACCCAGTACTTC
TRBJ1-6	NA	TRBV18	NA	CASSSIPTGTPNSPLHF	TGTGCCAGCTCATCCATACCAACCGGGACACCTAATTCACCCCTCCACTTT
TRBJ1-2	NA	TRBV19	NA	CASSKDFYGYTF	TGTGCCAGTAGTAAAGACTTCTATGGCTACACCTTC